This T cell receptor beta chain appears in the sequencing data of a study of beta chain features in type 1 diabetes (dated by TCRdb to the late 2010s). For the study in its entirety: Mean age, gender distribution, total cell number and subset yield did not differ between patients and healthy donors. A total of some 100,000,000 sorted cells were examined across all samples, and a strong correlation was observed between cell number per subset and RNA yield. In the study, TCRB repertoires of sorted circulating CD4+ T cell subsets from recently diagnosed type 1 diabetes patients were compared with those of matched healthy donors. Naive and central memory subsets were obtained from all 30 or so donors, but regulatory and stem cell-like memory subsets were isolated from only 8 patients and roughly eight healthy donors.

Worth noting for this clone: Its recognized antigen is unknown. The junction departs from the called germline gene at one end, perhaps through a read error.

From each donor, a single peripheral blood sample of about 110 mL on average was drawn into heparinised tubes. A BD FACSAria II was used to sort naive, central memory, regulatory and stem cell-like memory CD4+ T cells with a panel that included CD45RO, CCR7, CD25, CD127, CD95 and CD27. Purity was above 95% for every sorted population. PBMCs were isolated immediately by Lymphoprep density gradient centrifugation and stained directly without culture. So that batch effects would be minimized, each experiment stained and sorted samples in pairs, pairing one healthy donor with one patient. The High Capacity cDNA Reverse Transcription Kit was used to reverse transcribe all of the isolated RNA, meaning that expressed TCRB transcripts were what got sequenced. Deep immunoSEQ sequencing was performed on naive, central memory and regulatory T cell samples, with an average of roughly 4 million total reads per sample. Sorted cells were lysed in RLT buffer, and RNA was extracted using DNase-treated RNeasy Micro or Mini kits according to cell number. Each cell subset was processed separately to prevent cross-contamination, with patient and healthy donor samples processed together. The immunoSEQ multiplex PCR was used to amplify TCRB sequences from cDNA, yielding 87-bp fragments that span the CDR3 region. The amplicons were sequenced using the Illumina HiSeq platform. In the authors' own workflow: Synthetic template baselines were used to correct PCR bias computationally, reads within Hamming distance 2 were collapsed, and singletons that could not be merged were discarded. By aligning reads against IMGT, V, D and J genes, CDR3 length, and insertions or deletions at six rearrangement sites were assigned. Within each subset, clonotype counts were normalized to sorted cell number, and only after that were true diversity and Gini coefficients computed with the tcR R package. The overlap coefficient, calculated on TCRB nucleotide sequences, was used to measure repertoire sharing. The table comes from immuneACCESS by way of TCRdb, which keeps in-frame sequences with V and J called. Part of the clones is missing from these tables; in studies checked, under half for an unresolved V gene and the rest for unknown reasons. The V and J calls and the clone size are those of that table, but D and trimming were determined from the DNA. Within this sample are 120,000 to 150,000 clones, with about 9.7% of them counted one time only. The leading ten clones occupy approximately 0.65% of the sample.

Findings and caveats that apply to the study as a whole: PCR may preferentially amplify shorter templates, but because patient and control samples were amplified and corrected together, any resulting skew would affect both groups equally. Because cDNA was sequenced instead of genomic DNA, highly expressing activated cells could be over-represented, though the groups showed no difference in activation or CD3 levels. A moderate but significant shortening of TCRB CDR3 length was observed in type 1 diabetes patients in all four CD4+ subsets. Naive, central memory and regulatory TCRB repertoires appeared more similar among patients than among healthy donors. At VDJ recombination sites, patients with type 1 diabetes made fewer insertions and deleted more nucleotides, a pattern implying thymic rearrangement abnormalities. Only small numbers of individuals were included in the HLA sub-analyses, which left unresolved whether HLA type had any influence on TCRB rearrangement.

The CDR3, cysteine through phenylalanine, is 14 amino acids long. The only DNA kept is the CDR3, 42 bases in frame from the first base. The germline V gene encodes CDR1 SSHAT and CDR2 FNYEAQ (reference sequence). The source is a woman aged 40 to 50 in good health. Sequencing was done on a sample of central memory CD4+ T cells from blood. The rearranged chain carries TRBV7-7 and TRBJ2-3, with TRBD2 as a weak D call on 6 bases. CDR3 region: CASSLALGGDTQYF. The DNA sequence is TGTGCTAGCAGCTTAGCGCTAGGAGGGGATACGCAGTATTTT.